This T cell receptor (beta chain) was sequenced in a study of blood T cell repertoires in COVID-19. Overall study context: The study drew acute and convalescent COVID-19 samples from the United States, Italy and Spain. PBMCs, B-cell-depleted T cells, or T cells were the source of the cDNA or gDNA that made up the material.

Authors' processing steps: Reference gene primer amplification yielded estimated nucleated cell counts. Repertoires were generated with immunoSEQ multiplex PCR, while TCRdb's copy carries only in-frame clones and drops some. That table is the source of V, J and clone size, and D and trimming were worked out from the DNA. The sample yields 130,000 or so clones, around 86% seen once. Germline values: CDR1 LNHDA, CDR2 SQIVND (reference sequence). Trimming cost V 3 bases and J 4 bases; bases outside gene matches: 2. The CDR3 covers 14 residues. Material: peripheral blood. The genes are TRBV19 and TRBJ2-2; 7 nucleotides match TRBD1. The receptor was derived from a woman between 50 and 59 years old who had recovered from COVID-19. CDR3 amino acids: CASSIPGGTGELFF. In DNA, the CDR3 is TGTGCCAGTAGTATCCCAGGGGGCACCGGGGAGCTGTTTTTT.